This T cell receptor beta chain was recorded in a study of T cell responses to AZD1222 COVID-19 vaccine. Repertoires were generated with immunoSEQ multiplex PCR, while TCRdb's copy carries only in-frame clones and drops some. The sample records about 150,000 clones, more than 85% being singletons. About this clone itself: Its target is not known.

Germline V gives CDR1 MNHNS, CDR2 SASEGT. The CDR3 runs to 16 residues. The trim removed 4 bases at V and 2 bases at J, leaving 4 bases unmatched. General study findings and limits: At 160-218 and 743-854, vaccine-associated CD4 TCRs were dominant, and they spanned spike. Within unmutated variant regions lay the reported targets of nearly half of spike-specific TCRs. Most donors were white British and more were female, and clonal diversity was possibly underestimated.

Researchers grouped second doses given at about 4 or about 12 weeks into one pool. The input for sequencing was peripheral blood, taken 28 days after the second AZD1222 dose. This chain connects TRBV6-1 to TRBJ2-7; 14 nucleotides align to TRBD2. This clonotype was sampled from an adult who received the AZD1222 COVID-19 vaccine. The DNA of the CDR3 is TGTGCCAGCAGTGGACGGACTAGCGGGAGGCCCTACGAGCAGTACTTC. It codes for CASSGRTSGRPYEQYF.